Given below is one TCR beta chain in context. What it binds is unknown. This sample stems from a study of T cell responses to AZD1222 COVID-19 vaccine. Study at large: It was second doses at about 4 or about 12 weeks that were pooled. General study points: Females outnumbered males among donors, who were mostly white British; clonal diversity was possibly underestimated. Baseline testing showed seropositivity in only six or seven AZD1222 recipients.

The protocol was immunoSEQ multiplex PCR, while the TCRdb copy is restricted to in-frame clones and leaves out a portion. The sample contains about 100,000 clones, roughly nine tenths of which appear only once. The ends were cut back, 4 bases at V and 7 bases at J, with 15 bases in the middle. The CDR3 has 14 residues. The V gene's germline CDR1 is SGHDT and CDR2 YYEEEE. The V call is TRBV5-6, the J call TRBJ1-5; D is uncertain. The origin of this receptor is an adult in good health. The sequenced sample was peripheral blood, obtained on day 0 of AZD1222 vaccination. CDR3 residues: CASSPGGGGQPQHF. For the CDR3, the DNA is TGTGCCAGCAGCCCCGGTGGAGGTGGACAGCCCCAGCATTTT.